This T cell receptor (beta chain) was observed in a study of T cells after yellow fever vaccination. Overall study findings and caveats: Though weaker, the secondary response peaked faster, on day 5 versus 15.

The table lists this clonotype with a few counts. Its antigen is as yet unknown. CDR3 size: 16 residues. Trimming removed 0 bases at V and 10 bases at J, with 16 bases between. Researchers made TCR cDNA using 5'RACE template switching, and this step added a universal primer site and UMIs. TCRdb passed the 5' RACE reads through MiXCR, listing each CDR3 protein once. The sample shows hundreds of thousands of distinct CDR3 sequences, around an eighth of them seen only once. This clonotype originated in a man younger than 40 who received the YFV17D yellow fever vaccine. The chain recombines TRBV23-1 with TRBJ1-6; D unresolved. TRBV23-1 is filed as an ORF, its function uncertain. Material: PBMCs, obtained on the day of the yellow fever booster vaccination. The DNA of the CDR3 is TGCGCCAGCAGTCAATCGCGGGGATGGGGAGGATCACCCCTCCACTTT. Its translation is CASSQSRGWGGSPLHF.